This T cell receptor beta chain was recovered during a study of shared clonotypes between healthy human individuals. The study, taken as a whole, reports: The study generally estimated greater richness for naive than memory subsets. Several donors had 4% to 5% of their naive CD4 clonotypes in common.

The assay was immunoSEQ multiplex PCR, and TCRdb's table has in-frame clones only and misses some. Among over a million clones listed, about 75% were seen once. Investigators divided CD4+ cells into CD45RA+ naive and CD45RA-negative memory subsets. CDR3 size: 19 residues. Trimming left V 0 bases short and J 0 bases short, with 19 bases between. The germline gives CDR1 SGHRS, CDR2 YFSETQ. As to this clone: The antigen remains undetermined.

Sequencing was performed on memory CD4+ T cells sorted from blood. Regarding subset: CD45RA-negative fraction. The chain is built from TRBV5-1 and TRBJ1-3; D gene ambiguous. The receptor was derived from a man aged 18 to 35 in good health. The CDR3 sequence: CASSLAGLEAPSSGNTIYF. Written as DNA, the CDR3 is TGCGCCAGCAGCTTGGCCGGGTTGGAGGCCCCCTCCTCTGGAAACACCATATATTTT.